These 16 T cell receptor beta chains were sequenced from one sample in a study of blood T cell repertoires in COVID-19 (dated by TCRdb to the early 2020s). The receptor library was made with the immunoSEQ multiplex PCR assay. The source is immuneACCESS, and TCRdb retained only in-frame sequences with V and J called. Part of the clones is not carried over; for the studies checked, unresolved V genes explain less than half of this, and the remainder is unexplained. Here the sample has approximately 400,000 clones; approximately 88% occur a single time. Together, the top ten hold 1% to 1.5% of the sample. The material sequenced was peripheral blood. These receptors were taken from a middle-aged man with acute or convalescent COVID-19.

J is TRBJ2-7 and V is TRBV3-1 (or the pseudogene TRBV3-2), with 7 bases lining up with TRBD1. The germline V gene has CDR1 LGHDT and CDR2 YNNKEL (reference sequence). The CDR3 contains 16 residues. The J segment lost 0 bases and the V segment lost 0 bases, leaving 5 bases of the junction unmatched. The DNA of the CDR3 is TGTGCCAGCAGCCAAGATTTTGGGACAGTCTCCTACGAGCAGTACTTC. The encoded protein is CASSQDFGTVSYEQYF.

This chain links TRBV9 with TRBJ2-5; 7 bases line up with TRBD2. Germline lookup yields CDR1 SGDLS and CDR2 YYNGEE. There are 13 residues in the CDR3. Losses at the gene ends were 4 bases for V and 4 bases for J; bases not matched to a gene: 4. CDR3 region: CASSPWGGETQYF. The CDR3, as DNA: TGTGCCAGCAGCCCCTGGGGGGGAGAGACCCAGTACTTC.

J is TRBJ2-5 and V is TRBV7-9; 11 nucleotides agree with TRBD2. The germline gives CDR1 SEHNR, CDR2 FQNEAQ (reference sequence). The CDR3 covers 17 residues. V gave up 3 bases and J gave up 5 bases; unmatched junction bases: 11. The CDR3 protein is CASSLFWASGRRETQYF. In DNA form, the CDR3 reads TGTGCCAGCAGCTTGTTTTGGGCTAGCGGGAGGAGGGAGACCCAGTACTTC.

This clone appeared a single time. V usage is TRBV7-2 and J usage is TRBJ2-5; 7 nucleotides match TRBD2. The CDR3 is 18 residues long. After removal of 0 bases from V and 4 bases from J, the junction contained 14 bases not matched to a gene. The germline V gene encodes CDR1 SGHTA and CDR2 FQGNSA. The CDR3 nucleotides are TGTGCCAGCAGCTTAGCTGGGCGGTATAGCGGGCGCTTAGAGACCCAGTACTTC. It codes for CASSLAGRYSGRLETQYF. The entire variable domain, with the rest obtained from reference TRBV7-2 and TRBJ2-5, is as follows: GAGVSQSPSNKVTEKGKDVELRCDPISGHTALYWYRQSLGQGLEFLIYFQGNSAPDKSGLPSDRFSAERTGGSVSTLTIQRTQQEDSAVYLCASSLAGRYSGRLETQYFGPGTRLLVL.

The rearrangement uses TRBV5-4 and TRBJ1-3, with TRBD1 matching 9 bases. J gave up 0 bases and V 5 bases, and 12 bases lay outside the gene matches. Looked up from germline, CDR1 is SGHNT and CDR2 is YYREEE (reference sequence). The CDR3 covers 18 residues. For the CDR3, the DNA is TGTGCCAGCAGTCCCCCACCGGGACAGGGCTCCTCTGGAAACACCATATATTTT. Amino acid sequence: CASSPPPGQGSSGNTIYF.

The chain couples TRBV16 to TRBJ2-3; D not certain. This CDR3 is 15 amino acids long. From germline, CDR1 is KGHSY and CDR2 FQNENV. Trimming cost V 4 bases and J 2 bases, with 13 bases left between them. The CDR3 is CASSPLAGLTDTQYF. CDR3 sequence (DNA): TGTGCCAGCAGCCCCCTCGCAGGCCTCACAGATACGCAGTATTTT.

The chain recombines TRBV28 with TRBJ2-2; perhaps TRBD2 as D (6 bases). Germline CDR1 is MDHEN and CDR2 is SYDVKM. This CDR3 is built from 17 residues. Trimming removed 3 bases at V and 1 base at J, with 15 bases between. CDR3 nucleotide sequence: TGTGCCAGCAGTTTGAGGTACGGGAGAGGGAACACCGGGGAGCTGTTTTTT. Translating it yields CASSLRYGRGNTGELFF.

The CDR3 here is CASSVAPDGNTIYF. The CDR3 DNA sequence: TGTGCCAGCAGCGTAGCGCCAGATGGAAACACCATATATTTT. J is TRBJ1-3 and V is TRBV9, with D unresolved. CDR3 length equals 14 residues. Trimming took 0 bases from V and 3 from J, leaving 7 bases between them. The germline V gene encodes CDR1 SGDLS and CDR2 YYNGEE. Complete variable domain (other parts from reference TRBV9 and TRBJ1-3): DSGVTQTPKHLITATGQRVTLRCSPRSGDLSVYWYQQSLDQGLQFLIQYYNGEERAKGNILERFSAQQFPDLHSELNLSSLELGDSALYFCASSVAPDGNTIYFGEGSWLTVV.

This clone appeared once. V is TRBV18 and J is TRBJ2-3; D gene ambiguous. Germline assignment: CDR1 KGHSH and CDR2 LQKENI. V lost 2 bases and J 3 bases, leaving 6 bases between the germline ends. This CDR3 is built from 13 residues. CDR3 sequence: CASSPRRTDTQYF. As DNA, the CDR3 is TGTGCCAGCTCACCAAGGAGAACAGATACGCAGTATTTT.

The V call is TRBV27, the J call TRBJ1-2; D remains ambiguous. Trimming pared 8 bases from V and 0 bases from J, leaving 7 bases between. Germline CDR1 reads MNHEY; CDR2 reads SMNVEV (reference sequence). This CDR3 comprises 12 residues. CDR3 protein: CASGPTNYGYTF. The CDR3 nucleotides read TGTGCCAGCGGCCCCACTAACTATGGCTACACCTTC.

This chain links TRBV4-3 with TRBJ2-7; D is ambiguous. Germline V gene data show CDR1 as LGHNA and CDR2 as YSLEER. V was cut by 0 bases and J by 9 bases, with 15 bases left in between. The CDR3 length is 14 residues. The CDR3 sequence: CASSQDPAGTRQYF. The CDR3 DNA reads as TGCGCCAGCAGCCAAGATCCCGCCGGTACGCGGCAGTACTTC.

CDR3 nucleotide sequence: TGTGCCAGCAGTTTCGTAGCGGGGAACAAGTATTTT. The encoded protein is CASSFVAGNKYF. The genes are TRBV28 and TRBJ2-3; TRBD2 agrees at 8 bases. The CDR3 consists of 12 residues. Germline assignment: CDR1 MDHEN and CDR2 SYDVKM. Trimming took 3 bases from V and 13 from J; bases not matched to a gene: 6.

The chain employs TRBV7-8 and TRBJ2-7, with 10 bases that match TRBD1. CDR3 length: 14 amino acids. The V gene's germline CDR1 is SGHVS and CDR2 FQNEAQ. Trimming removed 5 bases from V and 5 bases from J; junction bases left unmatched: 6. The CDR3 DNA sequence: TGTGCCAGCAGCCTAGACAGGGGGCGCAACGAGCAGTACTTC. This translates into CASSLDRGRNEQYF. The complete variable domain, with remaining parts taken from reference TRBV7-8 and TRBJ2-7, reads GAGVSQSPRYKVAKRGQDVALRCDPISGHVSLFWYQQALGQGPEFLTYFQNEAQLDKSGLPSDRFFAERPEGSVSTLKIQRTQQEDSAVYLCASSLDRGRNEQYFGPGTRLTVT.

The rearrangement uses TRBV4-2 and TRBJ2-3; 9 positions match TRBD2. Germline V CDR1 and CDR2: LGHNA, YNFKEQ. CDR3 length equals 16 residues. V was clipped by 1 base and J by 1 base; unmatched bases: 3. CDR3 sequence reads: CASSQGSSGGTDTQYF. The CDR3 nucleotides read TGTGCCAGCAGCCAAGGGTCTAGCGGGGGCACAGATACGCAGTATTTT.

V is TRBV4-1 and J is TRBJ2-2, with D possibly being TRBD1 (6 bases). This CDR3 spans 14 amino acids. The germline V and J ends were trimmed by 7 bases and 2 bases, with 11 bases remaining between them. The germline V gene has CDR1 MGHRA and CDR2 YSYEKL. CDR3 amino acids: CASTWTENTGELFF. The CDR3 DNA is TGCGCCAGCACCTGGACAGAAAACACCGGGGAGCTGTTTTTT.

The rearrangement uses TRBV29-1 and TRBJ2-7; D remains ambiguous. Trimming left V 0 bases short and J 6 bases short, with 12 bases between. The CDR3 length is 13 residues. Germline CDR1 SQVTM, CDR2 ANQGSEA. CDR3 sequence reads: CSVEDPGLPEQYF. CDR3 nucleotide sequence: TGCAGCGTTGAAGACCCCGGGTTGCCCGAGCAGTACTTC.